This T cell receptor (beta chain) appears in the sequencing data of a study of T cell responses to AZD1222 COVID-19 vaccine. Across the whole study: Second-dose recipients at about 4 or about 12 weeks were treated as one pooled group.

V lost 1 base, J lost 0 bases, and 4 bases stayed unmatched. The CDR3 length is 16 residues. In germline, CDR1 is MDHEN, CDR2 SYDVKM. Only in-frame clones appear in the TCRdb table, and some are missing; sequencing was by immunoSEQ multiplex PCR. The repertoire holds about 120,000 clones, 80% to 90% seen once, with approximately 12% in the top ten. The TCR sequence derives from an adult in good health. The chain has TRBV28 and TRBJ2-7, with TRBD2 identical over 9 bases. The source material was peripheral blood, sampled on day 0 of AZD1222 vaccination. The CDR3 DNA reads TGTGCCAGCAGTTTATCCCTAGCGGGGCTCTCCTACGAGCAGTACTTC. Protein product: CASSLSLAGLSYEQYF.